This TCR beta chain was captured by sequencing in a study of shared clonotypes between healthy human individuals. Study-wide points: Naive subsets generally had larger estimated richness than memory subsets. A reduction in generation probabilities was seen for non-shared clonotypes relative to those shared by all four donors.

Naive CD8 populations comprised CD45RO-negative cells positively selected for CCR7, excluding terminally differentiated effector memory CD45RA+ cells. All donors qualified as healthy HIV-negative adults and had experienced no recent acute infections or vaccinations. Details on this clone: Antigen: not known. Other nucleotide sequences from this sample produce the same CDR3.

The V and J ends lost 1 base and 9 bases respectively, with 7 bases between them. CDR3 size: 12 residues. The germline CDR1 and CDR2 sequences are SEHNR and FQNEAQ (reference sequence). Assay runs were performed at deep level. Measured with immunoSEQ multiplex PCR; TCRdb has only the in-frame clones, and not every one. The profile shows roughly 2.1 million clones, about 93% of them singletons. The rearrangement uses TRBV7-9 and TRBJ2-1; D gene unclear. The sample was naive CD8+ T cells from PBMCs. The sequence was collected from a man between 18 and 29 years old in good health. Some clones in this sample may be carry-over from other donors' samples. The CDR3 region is CASSLVVGEQFF. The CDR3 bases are TGTGCCAGCAGCTTAGTCGTTGGTGAGCAGTTCTTC.